Given below is one TCR beta chain in context. Its specificity is unknown. Researchers built TCR beta cDNA using 5'RACE template switching with UMIs. No DNA is given; TCRdb re-called the 5' RACE reads and lists each CDR3 protein once. The repertoire shows about 160,000 distinct CDR3 sequences; the top ten hold 18%. The data were obtained in a study of T cells expressing NK-cell markers. Study context: The TCR beta repertoires were obtained from sorted CD3+CD56+NKG2C+, CD3+CD56+NKG2C- and CD3+CD56-NKG2C+ T cells. Among the eight sequenced donors, seven tested HCMV-seropositive and one tested seronegative. The study's findings and limits: Roughly 6 donors had dominant NKG2C+ clonotypes that comprised roughly 1.0-7.5% of their CD8+ T cells.

Germline lookup yields CDR1 MGHDK and CDR2 SYGVNS. The CDR3 runs to 15 residues. This chain joins TRBV25-1 and TRBJ1-1; the D call of TRBD1 rests on TCRdb alone, since no DNA is present to check it. The sequenced sample was blood T cells: a sorted CD56 or NKG2C T cell subset, CD4+ or CD8+ T cells, or bulk PBMC T cells (not recorded which). This TCR was sampled from a woman between 18 and 70 years old in good health. The CDR3 sequence is CASRGTGIMNTEAFF.